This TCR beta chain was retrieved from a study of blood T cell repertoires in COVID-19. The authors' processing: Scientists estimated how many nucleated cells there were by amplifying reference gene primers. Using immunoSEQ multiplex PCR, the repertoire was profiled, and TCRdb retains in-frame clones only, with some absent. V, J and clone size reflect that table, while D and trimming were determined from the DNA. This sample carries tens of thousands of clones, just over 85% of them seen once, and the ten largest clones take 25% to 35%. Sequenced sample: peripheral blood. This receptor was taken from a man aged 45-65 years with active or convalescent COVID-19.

CDR3 DNA: TGTGCCAGCAGTGAAGCGCGGGGGTCCGGTCAGCCCCAGCATTTT. Translated: CASSEARGSGQPQHF. The rearrangement links TRBV2 to TRBJ1-5; perhaps TRBD1 as D (5 bases). CDR1 is SNHLY, CDR2 FYNNEI, per germline. This CDR3 comprises 15 residues. The V end lost 0 bases, the J end lost 6 bases, and 12 bases lay between the germline ends.